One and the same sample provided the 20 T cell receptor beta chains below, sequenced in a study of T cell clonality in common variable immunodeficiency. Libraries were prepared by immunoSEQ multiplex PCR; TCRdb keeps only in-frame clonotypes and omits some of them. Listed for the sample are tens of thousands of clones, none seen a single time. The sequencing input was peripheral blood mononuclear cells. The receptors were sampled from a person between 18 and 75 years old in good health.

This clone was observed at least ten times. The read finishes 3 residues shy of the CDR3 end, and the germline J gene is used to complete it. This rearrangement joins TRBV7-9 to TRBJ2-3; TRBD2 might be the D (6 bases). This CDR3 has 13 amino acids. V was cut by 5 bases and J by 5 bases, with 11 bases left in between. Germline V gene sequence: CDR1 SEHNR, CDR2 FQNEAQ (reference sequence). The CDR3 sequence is CASSVLSGDTQYF. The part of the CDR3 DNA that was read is TGTGCCAGCAGCGTCCTTAGCGGAGATACG.

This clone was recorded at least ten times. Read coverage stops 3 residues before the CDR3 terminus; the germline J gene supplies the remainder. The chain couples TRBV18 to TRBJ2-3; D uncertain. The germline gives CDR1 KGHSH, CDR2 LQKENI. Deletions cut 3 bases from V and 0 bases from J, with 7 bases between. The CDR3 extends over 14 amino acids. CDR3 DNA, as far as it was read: TGTGCCAGCTCACCTGAGAGGAGCACAGATACG. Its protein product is CASSPERSTDT. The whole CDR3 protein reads CASSPERSTDTQYF.

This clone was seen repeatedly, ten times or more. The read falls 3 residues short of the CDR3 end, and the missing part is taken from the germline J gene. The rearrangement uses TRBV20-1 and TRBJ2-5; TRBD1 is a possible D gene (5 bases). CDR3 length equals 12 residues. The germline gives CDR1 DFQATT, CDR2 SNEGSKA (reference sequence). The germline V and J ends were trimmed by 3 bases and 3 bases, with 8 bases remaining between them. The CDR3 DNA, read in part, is TGCAGTGCTAGCACAGGTGAAGAGACC. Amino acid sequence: CSASTGEET. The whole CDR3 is CSASTGEETQYF.

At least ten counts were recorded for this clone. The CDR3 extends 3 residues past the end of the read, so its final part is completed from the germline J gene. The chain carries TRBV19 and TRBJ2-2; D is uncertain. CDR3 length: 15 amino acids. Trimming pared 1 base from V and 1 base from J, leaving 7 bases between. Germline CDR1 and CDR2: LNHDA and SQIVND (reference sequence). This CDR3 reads CASSIVAGNTGELFF. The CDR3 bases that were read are TGTGCCAGTAGTATAGTCGCAGGGAACACCGGGGAG.

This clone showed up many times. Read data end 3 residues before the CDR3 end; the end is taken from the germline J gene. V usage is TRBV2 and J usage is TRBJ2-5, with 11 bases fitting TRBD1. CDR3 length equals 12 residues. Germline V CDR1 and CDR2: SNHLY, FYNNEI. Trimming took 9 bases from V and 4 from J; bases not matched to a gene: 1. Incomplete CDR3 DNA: TGTGCCAGGGGGACAGGGGGAGAGACC. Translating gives CARGTGGET. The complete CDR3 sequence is CARGTGGETQYF.

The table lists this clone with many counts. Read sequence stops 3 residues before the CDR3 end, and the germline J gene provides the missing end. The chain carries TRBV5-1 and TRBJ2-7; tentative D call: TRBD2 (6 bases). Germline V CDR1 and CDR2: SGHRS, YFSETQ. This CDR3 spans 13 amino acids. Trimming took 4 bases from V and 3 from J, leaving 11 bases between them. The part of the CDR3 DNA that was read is TGCGCCAGCAGCAAGGAGGGGCGCTACGAG. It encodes CASSKEGRYE. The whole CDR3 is CASSKEGRYEQYF.

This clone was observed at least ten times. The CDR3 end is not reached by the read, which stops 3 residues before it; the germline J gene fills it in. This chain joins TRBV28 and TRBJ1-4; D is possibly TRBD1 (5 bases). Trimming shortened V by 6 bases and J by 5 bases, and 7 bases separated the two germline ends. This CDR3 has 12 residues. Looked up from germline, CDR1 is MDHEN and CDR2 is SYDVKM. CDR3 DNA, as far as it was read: TGTGCCAGCAGAGACAGCAATGAAAAA. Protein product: CASRDSNEK. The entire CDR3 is CASRDSNEKLFF.

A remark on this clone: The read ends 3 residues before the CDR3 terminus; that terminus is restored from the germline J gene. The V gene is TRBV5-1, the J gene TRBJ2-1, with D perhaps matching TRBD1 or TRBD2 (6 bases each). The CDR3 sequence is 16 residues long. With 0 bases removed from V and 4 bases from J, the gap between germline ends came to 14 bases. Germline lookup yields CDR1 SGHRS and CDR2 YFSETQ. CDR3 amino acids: CASSLGKGEEYNEQFF. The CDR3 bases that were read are TGCGCCAGCAGCTTGGGCAAGGGGGAGGAGTACAATGAG.

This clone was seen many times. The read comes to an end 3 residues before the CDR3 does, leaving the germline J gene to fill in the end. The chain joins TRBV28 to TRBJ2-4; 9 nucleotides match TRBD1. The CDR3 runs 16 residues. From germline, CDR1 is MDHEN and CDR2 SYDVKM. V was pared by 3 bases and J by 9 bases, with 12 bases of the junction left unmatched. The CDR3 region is CASSLNWDREGGIQYF. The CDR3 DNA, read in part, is TGTGCCAGCAGTTTGAATTGGGACAGGGAAGGGGGCATT.

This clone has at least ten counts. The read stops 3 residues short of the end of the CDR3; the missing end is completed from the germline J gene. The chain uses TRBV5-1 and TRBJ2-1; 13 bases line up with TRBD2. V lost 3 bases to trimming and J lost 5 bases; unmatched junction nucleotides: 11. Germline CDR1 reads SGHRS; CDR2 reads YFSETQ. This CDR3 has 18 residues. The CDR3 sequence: CASSSGTSGRARNNEQFF. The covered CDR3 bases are TGCGCCAGCAGCTCGGGTACTAGCGGGAGGGCTAGGAACAATGAG.

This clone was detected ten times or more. The CDR3 here is CASSILGQNTEAFF. The CDR3 bases that were read are TGTGCCAGTAGTATACTGGGACAGAACACTGAA. V and J are TRBV19 and TRBJ1-1, with TRBD1 as a possible D gene (6 bases). The sequence runs out 3 residues before the end of the CDR3; the remainder is reconstructed from the germline J gene. Germline V gene data show CDR1 as LNHDA and CDR2 as SQIVND (reference sequence). This CDR3 region has 14 residues. V was pared by 2 bases and J by 1 base, with 8 bases between.

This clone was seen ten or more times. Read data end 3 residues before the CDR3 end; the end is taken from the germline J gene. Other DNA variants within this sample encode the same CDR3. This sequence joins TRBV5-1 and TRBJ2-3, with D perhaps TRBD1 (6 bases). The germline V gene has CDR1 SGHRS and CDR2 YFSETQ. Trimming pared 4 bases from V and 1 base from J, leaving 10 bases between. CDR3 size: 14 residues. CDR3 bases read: TGCGCCAGCAGCCCGGGACAACGCACAGATACG. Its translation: CASSPGQRTDT. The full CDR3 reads CASSPGQRTDTQYF. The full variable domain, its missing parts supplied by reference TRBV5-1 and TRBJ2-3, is KAGVTQTPRYLIKTRGQQVTLSCSPISGHRSVSWYQQTPGQGLQFLFEYFSETQRNKGNFPGRFSGRQFSNSRSEMNVSTLELGDSALYLCASSPGQRTDTQYFGPGTRLTVL.

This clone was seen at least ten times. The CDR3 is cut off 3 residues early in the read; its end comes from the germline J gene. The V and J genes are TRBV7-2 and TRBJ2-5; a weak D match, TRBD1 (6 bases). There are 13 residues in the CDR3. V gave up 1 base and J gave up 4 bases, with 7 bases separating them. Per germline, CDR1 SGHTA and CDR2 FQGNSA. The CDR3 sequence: CASSLGQVETQYF. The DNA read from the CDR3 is TGTGCCAGCAGCTTAGGACAGGTAGAGACC.

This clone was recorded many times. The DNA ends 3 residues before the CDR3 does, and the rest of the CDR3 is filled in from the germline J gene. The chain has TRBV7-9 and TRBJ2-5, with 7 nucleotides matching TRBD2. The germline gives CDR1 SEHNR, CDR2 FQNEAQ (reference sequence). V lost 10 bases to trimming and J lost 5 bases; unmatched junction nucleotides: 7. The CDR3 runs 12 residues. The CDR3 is CATTPTSETQYF. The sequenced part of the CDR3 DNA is TGTGCCACCACCCCGACTAGCGAGACC. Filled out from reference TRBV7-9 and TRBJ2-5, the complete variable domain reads DTGVSQNPRHKITKRGQNVTFRCDPISEHNRLYWYRQTLGQGPEFLTYFQNEAQLEKSRLLSDRFSAERPKGSFSTLEIQRTEQGDSAMYLCATTPTSETQYFGPGTRLLVL.

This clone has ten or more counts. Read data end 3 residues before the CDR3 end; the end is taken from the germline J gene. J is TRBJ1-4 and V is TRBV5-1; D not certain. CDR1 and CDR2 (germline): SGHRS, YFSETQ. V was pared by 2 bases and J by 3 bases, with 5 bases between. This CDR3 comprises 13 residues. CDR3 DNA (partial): TGCGCCAGCAGCTTCTCGTCTAATGAAAAA. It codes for CASSFSSNEK. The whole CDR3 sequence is CASSFSSNEKLFF.

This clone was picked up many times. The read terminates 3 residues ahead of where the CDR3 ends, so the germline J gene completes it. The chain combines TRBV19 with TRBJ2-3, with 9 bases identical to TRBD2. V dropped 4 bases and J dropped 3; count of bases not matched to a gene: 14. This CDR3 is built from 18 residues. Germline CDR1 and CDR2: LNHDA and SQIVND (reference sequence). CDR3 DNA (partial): TGTGCCAGTAGTACACGCCACGGGCGGGAGGGCCTGACAGATACG. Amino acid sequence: CASSTRHGREGLTDT. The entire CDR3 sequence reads CASSTRHGREGLTDTQYF.

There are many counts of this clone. CDR3 DNA, as far as it was read: TGTGCCAGCAGCCCCGGGACAGGGGATCCTGAA. Its protein product is CASSPGTGDPE. The complete CDR3 protein is CASSPGTGDPEAFF. The chain links TRBV7-2 to TRBJ1-1, with 10 bases fitting TRBD1. The read ends 3 residues before the CDR3 terminus; that terminus is restored from the germline J gene. This CDR3 is 14 amino acids long. Germline assignment: CDR1 SGHTA and CDR2 FQGNSA. With 5 bases clipped from V and 6 bases from J, the junction kept 6 bases outside the gene matches. The variable domain in full, completed from reference TRBV7-2 and TRBJ1-1, reads GAGVSQSPSNKVTEKGKDVELRCDPISGHTALYWYRQSLGQGLEFLIYFQGNSAPDKSGLPSDRFSAERTGGSVSTLTIQRTQQEDSAVYLCASSPGTGDPEAFFGQGTRLTVV.

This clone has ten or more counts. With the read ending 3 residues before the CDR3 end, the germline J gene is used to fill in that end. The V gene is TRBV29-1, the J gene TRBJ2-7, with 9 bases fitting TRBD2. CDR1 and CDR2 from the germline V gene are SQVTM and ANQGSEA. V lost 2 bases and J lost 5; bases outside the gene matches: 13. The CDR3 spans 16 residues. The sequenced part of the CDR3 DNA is TGCAGCGTTGAAACAAAGTCGAGGGGACTAGCCCACGAG. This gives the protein CSVETKSRGLAHE. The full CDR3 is CSVETKSRGLAHEQYF.

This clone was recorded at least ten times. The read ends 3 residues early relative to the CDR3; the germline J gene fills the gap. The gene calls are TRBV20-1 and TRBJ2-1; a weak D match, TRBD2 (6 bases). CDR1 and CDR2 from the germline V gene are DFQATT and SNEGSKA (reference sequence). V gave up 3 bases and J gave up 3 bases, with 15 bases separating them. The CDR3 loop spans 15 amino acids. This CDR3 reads CSASGRDRVYNEQFF. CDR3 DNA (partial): TGCAGTGCTAGTGGGCGGGATAGAGTCTACAATGAG.

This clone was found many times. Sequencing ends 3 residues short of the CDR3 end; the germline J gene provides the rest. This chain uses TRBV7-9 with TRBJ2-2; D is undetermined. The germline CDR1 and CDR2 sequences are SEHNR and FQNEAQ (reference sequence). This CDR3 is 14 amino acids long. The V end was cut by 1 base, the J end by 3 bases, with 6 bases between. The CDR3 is CASSLGQDTGELFF. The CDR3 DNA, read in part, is TGTGCCAGCAGCTTAGGTCAGGACACCGGGGAG.